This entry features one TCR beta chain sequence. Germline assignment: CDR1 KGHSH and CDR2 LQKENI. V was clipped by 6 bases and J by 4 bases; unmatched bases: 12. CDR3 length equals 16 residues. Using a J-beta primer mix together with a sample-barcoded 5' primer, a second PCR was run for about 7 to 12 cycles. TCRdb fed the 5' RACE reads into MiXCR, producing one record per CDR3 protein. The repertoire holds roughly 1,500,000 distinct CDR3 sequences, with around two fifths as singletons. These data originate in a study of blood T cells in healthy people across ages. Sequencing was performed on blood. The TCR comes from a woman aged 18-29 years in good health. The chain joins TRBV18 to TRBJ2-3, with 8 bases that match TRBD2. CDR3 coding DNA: TGTGCCAGCTCCCTTCAGAGCGGGGGAGCGGCAGATACGCAGTATTTT. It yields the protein CASSLQSGGAADTQYF.